The 22 T cell receptor beta chains given below trace back to one sample, sequenced in a study of blood T cell repertoires in COVID-19. Sequenced by immunoSEQ multiplex PCR; TCRdb stores in-frame clones only, minus some. The profile shows over 250,000 clones, around 86% of them singletons. The specimen was peripheral blood. The receptors originated from a human donor in a cohort sampled during active COVID-19.

This sequence joins TRBV6-1 and TRBJ2-3; TRBD2 might be the D (5 bases). Germline V gene data show CDR1 as MNHNS and CDR2 as SASEGT. This CDR3 has 14 amino acids. Trimming removed 0 bases from V and 3 bases from J, with 7 bases in between. The CDR3 loop reads CASSEAAVTDTQYF. In DNA form, the CDR3 reads TGTGCCAGCAGTGAAGCAGCGGTTACAGATACGCAGTATTTT.

The CDR3 bases are TGTGCCAGTAGTTCCCGGACAGCTTCCTACGAGCAGTACTTC. Protein: CASSSRTASYEQYF. The chain has TRBV19 and TRBJ2-7, with D maybe TRBD1 (6 bases). Germline V CDR1 and CDR2: LNHDA, SQIVND (reference sequence). The V end lost 5 bases, the J end lost 1 base, and 12 bases lay between the germline ends. The CDR3 contains 14 residues.

The V call is TRBV12-3 or TRBV12-4, the J call TRBJ1-6, with D unresolved. V gave up 3 bases and J gave up 15 bases, with 12 bases separating them. The CDR3 sequence is 12 residues long. CDR3 coding DNA: TGTGCCAGCAGTTTGTGGGTGGGGAGCCTCCACTTT. The encoded protein is CASSLWVGSLHF.

The genes are TRBV7-2 and TRBJ1-1; 9 bases align to TRBD1. This CDR3 is built from 14 residues. Unmatched junction bases numbered 7, after V lost 5 bases and J lost 6 bases. Germline loops: CDR1 SGHTA, CDR2 FQGNSA. CDR3 nucleotides: TGTGCCAGCAGCACCGGGACAGGGTACGCTGAAGCTTTCTTT. This encodes CASSTGTGYAEAFF.

The rearrangement uses TRBV7-6 and TRBJ2-7; D perhaps matches TRBD2 (6 bases). CDR1 is SGHVS and CDR2 is FNYEAQ in the germline V gene. The germline V and J ends were trimmed by 5 bases and 7 bases, with 15 bases remaining between them. This CDR3 is built from 13 residues. CDR3 bases: TGTGCCAGCAGCCCCCAGGAGGGATTGGAGCAGTACTTC. It encodes CASSPQEGLEQYF. The full variable domain, completed using reference TRBV7-6 and TRBJ2-7, is GAGVSQSPRYKVTKRGQDVALRCDPISGHVSLYWYRQALGQGPEFLTYFNYEAQQDKSGLPNDRFSAERPEGSISTLTIQRTEQRDSAMYRCASSPQEGLEQYFGPGTRLTVT.

This clone was recorded only once. The rearrangement joins TRBV27 to TRBJ1-2, with 7 bases that match TRBD1. Germline V gene data show CDR1 as MNHEY and CDR2 as SMNVEV (reference sequence). J lost 8 bases, V lost 5 bases, and 11 bases had no gene match. The CDR3 covers 14 residues. The CDR3 is CASSGTESGWGYTF. CDR3 coding DNA: TGTGCCAGCAGTGGGACAGAAAGTGGATGGGGCTACACCTTC.

This clone is a singleton in its sample. This chain links TRBV18 with TRBJ2-1; TRBD2 matches at 8 bases. The CDR3 extends over 14 amino acids. CDR1 and CDR2 from the germline V gene are KGHSH and LQKENI. V shed 6 bases, J shed 10 bases, and the junction held 11 bases outside the gene matches. In DNA, the CDR3 is TGTGCCAGCTCCCCCGGGACTAGAGCTTTGGAGCAGTTCTTC. It codes for CASSPGTRALEQFF.

The chain uses TRBV6-5 and TRBJ1-1; D is undetermined. The V gene's germline CDR1 is MNHEY and CDR2 SVGAGI. V was clipped by 6 bases and J by 0 bases, with 11 bases between them. CDR3 length equals 14 residues. CDR3 DNA: TGTGCCAGCAGCGCCAGGAGGCTGAACACTGAAGCTTTCTTT. Translated: CASSARRLNTEAFF.

This clone was found a few times. V is TRBV6-6 and J is TRBJ1-1, with 7 bases fitting TRBD1. The ends lost 7 bases at V and 5 bases at J; junction bases unmatched: 7. The V gene's germline CDR1 is MNHNY and CDR2 SVGAGI (reference sequence). The CDR3 is made up of 13 amino acids. CDR3 sequence (DNA): TGTGCCAGCATCGACAGGGTTGGGACTGAAGCTTTCTTT. This codes for CASIDRVGTEAFF.

V and J are TRBV19 and TRBJ1-3, with D possibly TRBD1 on 5 matching bases. This CDR3 spans 15 amino acids. Germline CDR1 LNHDA, CDR2 SQIVND (reference sequence). Deletions cut 2 bases from V and 8 bases from J, with 16 bases between. As DNA, the CDR3 is TGTGCCAGTAGTATACCGACGGCTCCGGGGGACACCATATATTTT. Its protein is CASSIPTAPGDTIYF.

This chain uses TRBV28 with TRBJ1-2; no definite D call. The V end lost 7 bases, the J end lost 3 bases, and 15 bases lay between the germline ends. CDR1 MDHEN and CDR2 SYDVKM come from the germline V gene. This CDR3 spans 14 amino acids. The CDR3 coding sequence is TGTGCCAGCACGTTCCGAGGTCGCGACTATGGCTACACCTTC. It translates to CASTFRGRDYGYTF.

The rearrangement links TRBV6-4 to TRBJ2-2; 14 positions agree with TRBD2. V trimming: 4 bases; J trimming: 4 bases; junction bases outside the gene matches: 2. Germline values: CDR1 MRHNA, CDR2 SNTAGT. The CDR3 length is 16 residues. CDR3 nucleotides: TGTGCCAGCAGTGTCGGACTAGCGGGAGGCACCGGGGAGCTGTTTTTT. Translating it yields CASSVGLAGGTGELFF.

The J gene is TRBJ1-2, the V gene TRBV29-1; D may be TRBD1 (6 bases). Looked up from germline, CDR1 is SQVTM and CDR2 is ANQGSEA. V gave up 4 bases and J gave up 1 base, with 13 bases separating them. The CDR3 has 14 amino acids. CDR3 in amino acids: CSVAPGTSNYGYTF. CDR3 sequence (DNA): TGCAGCGTTGCGCCCGGGACAAGTAACTATGGCTACACCTTC.

The chain couples TRBV6-2 or TRBV6-3 to TRBJ2-1; D not certain. The CDR3 sequence is 12 residues long. The V gene lost 6 bases and the J gene lost 6 bases, with 9 bases spanning the gap. CDR1 and CDR2 (germline): MNHEY, SVGEGT. The CDR3 bases are TGTGCCAGCAGCTCCTTATTCAATGAGCAGTTCTTC. Residues: CASSSLFNEQFF.

V usage is TRBV25-1 and J usage is TRBJ2-7, with D perhaps TRBD1 (5 bases). The CDR3 consists of 13 residues. Germline CDR1 reads MGHDK; CDR2 reads SYGVNS. V gave up 6 bases and J gave up 2 bases, with 11 bases separating them. CDR3 nucleotide sequence: TGTGCCAGCAGGGGTGACAGAACCTACGAGCAGTACTTC. Translated: CASRGDRTYEQYF.

The chain employs TRBV7-2 and TRBJ1-6; D is unresolved. Germline-derived CDR1 and CDR2 are SGHTA and FQGNSA. CDR3 length: 12 amino acids. V was pared by 1 base and J by 12 bases, with 7 bases between. The CDR3 sequence is CASSLVFKPLHF. The CDR3 region has the DNA TGTGCCAGCAGCTTAGTTTTCAAACCCCTCCACTTT.

The genes are TRBV2 and TRBJ2-2; D is undetermined. From germline, CDR1 is SNHLY and CDR2 FYNNEI. The V gene lost 3 bases and the J gene lost 0 bases, with 8 bases spanning the gap. The CDR3 is 15 amino acids. The CDR3 DNA reads as TGTGCCAGCAGTGATTTATGGCCGAACACCGGGGAGCTGTTTTTT. Amino acid sequence: CASSDLWPNTGELFF.

The chain carries TRBV7-2 and TRBJ1-1; tentative D call: TRBD1 (6 bases). V lost 3 bases and J lost 11, with 10 bases in between. CDR3 size: 11 residues. The germline V gene has CDR1 SGHTA and CDR2 FQGNSA. CDR3 amino acids: CASSFTGRAFF. DNA for the CDR3: TGTGCCAGCAGCTTTACAGGGCGGGCTTTCTTT.

About this clone itself: A read error may produce the germline difference seen at one junction end. This rearrangement joins TRBV4-3 to TRBJ1-2; TRBD1 aligns across 7 bases. Germline-derived CDR1 and CDR2 are LGHNA and YSLEER. The CDR3 loop spans 16 amino acids. CDR3 loop: CASSQDPLGTDYGCTF. The CDR3 DNA is TGCGCCAGCAGCCAAGACCCTCTCGGGACAGACTATGGCTGCACCTTC.

J is TRBJ2-5 and V is TRBV6-6; possible D gene TRBD1, 7 bases. The germline V gene has CDR1 MNHNY and CDR2 SVGAGI (reference sequence). The V gene lost 7 bases and the J gene lost 7 bases, with 16 bases spanning the gap. The CDR3 consists of 13 residues. In nucleotides, the CDR3 is TGTGCCAGCACCCCCCAGGGGGGACGGACCCAGTACTTC. As protein: CASTPQGGRTQYF.

This clone came up a few times. CDR3 amino acids: CASSGGFSGNTIYF. As DNA, the CDR3 is TGTGCCAGCAGTGGCGGGTTCTCTGGAAACACCATATATTTT. This chain joins TRBV2 and TRBJ1-3, with D unclear. The germline CDR1 and CDR2 sequences are SNHLY and FYNNEI. V gave up 4 bases and J gave up 0 bases, with 7 bases separating them. The CDR3 has 14 residues.

V gene TRBV6-2 or TRBV6-3 combines with J gene TRBJ2-7, with D possibly TRBD2 on 5 matching bases. This CDR3 contains 15 residues. V dropped 4 bases and J dropped 6 bases, with 19 bases sitting between them. Looked up from germline, CDR1 is MNHEY and CDR2 is SVGEGT. CDR3 nucleotide sequence: TGTGCCAGCAGTTCAACTAGTTACTCGATCGGCGAGCAGTACTTC. Translation gives CASSSTSYSIGEQYF.